A selection of T cell receptor beta chains follows, all from one sample in a study of beta chain features in type 1 diabetes. The assay was immunoSEQ multiplex PCR, and TCRdb's table has in-frame clones only and misses some. Altogether roughly 380,000 clones are present, around a fifth being singletons, with the ten largest covering around 0.04%. The sample consisted of naive CD4+ T cells from blood. The receptor set was obtained from a young woman in good health. CDR3s include the opening cysteine and the closing phenylalanine or tryptophan. The order of the fields is clone size, J gene, D gene, V gene, CDR3 protein, CDR3 DNA. A D gene is named only where the DNA matches it firmly. The size of a clone is reported for some rows only, either as once, few or many, or as a class for expanded clones.

abundance: -
j_gene: TRBJ2-7
d_gene: -
v_gene: TRBV5-6
CDR3aa: CASSPRRGSYEQYF
CDR3nt: TGTGCCAGCAGCCCTCGACGGGGGTCCTACGAGCAGTACTTC

abundance: -
j_gene: TRBJ2-5
d_gene: TRBD1
v_gene: TRBV10-3
CDR3aa: CAISDRQGPASETQYF
CDR3nt: TGTGCCATCAGTGACCGACAGGGGCCCGCATCAGAGACCCAGTACTTC

abundance: once
j_gene: TRBJ2-6
d_gene: TRBD1
v_gene: TRBV9
CDR3aa: CASSVAGGSGANVLTF
CDR3nt: TGTGCCAGCAGCGTAGCAGGGGGCTCTGGGGCCAACGTCCTGACTTTC

abundance: few
j_gene: TRBJ2-1
d_gene: -
v_gene: TRBV7-2
CDR3aa: CASSLQARGSSYNEQFF
CDR3nt: TGTGCCAGCAGCCTCCAGGCGCGAGGGAGCTCCTACAATGAGCAGTTCTTC

abundance: -
j_gene: TRBJ1-2
d_gene: -
v_gene: TRBV30
CDR3aa: CAWTGTANYGYTF
CDR3nt: TGTGCCTGGACCGGTACAGCTAACTATGGCTACACCTTC

abundance: -
j_gene: TRBJ1-2
d_gene: -
v_gene: TRBV5-1
CDR3aa: CASSLDLGEDGYTF
CDR3nt: TGCGCCAGCAGCTTGGATCTGGGGGAGGATGGCTACACCTTC

abundance: -
j_gene: TRBJ1-1
d_gene: -
v_gene: TRBV29-1
CDR3aa: CSASLFAGITEAFF
CDR3nt: TGCAGCGCCAGTCTGTTTGCAGGAATAACTGAAGCTTTCTTT

abundance: -
j_gene: TRBJ1-2
d_gene: -
v_gene: TRBV19
CDR3aa: CASSPHWGRGYGYTF
CDR3nt: TGTGCCAGTAGCCCTCATTGGGGGCGCGGCTATGGCTACACCTTC

abundance: -
j_gene: TRBJ1-5
d_gene: -
v_gene: TRBV30
CDR3aa: CAWSGQSDQPQHF
CDR3nt: TGTGCCTGGAGTGGACAGTCCGATCAGCCCCAGCATTTT

abundance: few
j_gene: TRBJ1-5
d_gene: TRBD1
v_gene: TRBV4-1
CDR3aa: CASSQDYGTGGSRAQPQHF
CDR3nt: TGCGCCAGCAGCCAAGACTACGGGACAGGGGGCTCGCGAGCTCAGCCCCAGCATTTT

abundance: -
j_gene: TRBJ1-4
d_gene: -
v_gene: TRBV19
CDR3aa: CATHDSSLGEKLFF
CDR3nt: TGTGCCACCCATGACAGCTCACTCGGTGAAAAACTGTTTTTT

abundance: -
j_gene: TRBJ1-1
d_gene: -
v_gene: TRBV5-1
CDR3aa: CASSLGHLNTEAFF
CDR3nt: TGCGCCAGCAGCCTGGGACATTTGAACACTGAAGCTTTCTTT

abundance: -
j_gene: TRBJ1-2
d_gene: TRBD1
v_gene: TRBV6-5
CDR3aa: CASRPTGGDGYTF
CDR3nt: TGTGCCAGCAGACCTACAGGGGGAGACGGCTACACCTTC

abundance: -
j_gene: TRBJ1-1
d_gene: -
v_gene: TRBV4-2
CDR3aa: CASSQEGRDTEAFF
CDR3nt: TGTGCCAGCAGCCAAGAGGGGAGGGACACTGAAGCTTTCTTT